These 26 T cell receptor beta chains share one sample of origin, sequenced in a study of identical twins. A single record per CDR3 protein comes from TCRdb applying MiXCR to the 5' RACE reads. Among about 460,000 distinct CDR3 sequences listed, over 12% were seen once. The sample was also reused in another study, on yellow fever vaccine responses in identical twins.

The sequenced sample consisted of CD4+ T cells sorted from blood. These receptors came from a woman aged 18-29 years in good health.

This rearrangement joins TRBV5-1 to TRBJ2-3; 12 bases map to TRBD2. Germline CDR1 and CDR2: SGHRS and YFSETQ. V dropped 0 bases and J dropped 2; count of bases not matched to a gene: 7. The CDR3 is 18 residues long. CDR3 region: CASSLGLAGGSNTDTQYF. The CDR3 DNA reads as TGCGCCAGCAGCTTGGGGCTAGCGGGAGGGTCCAACACAGATACGCAGTATTTT.

The V gene is TRBV10-3, the J gene TRBJ2-2; 8 bases are a match to TRBD1. Germline V gene lookup returns CDR1 ENHRY and CDR2 SYGVKD. J lost 6 bases, V lost 4 bases, and 4 bases had no gene match. The CDR3 covers 14 residues. DNA for the CDR3: TGTGCCATCAGTGCGGACAGGGTCCCCGGGGAGCTGTTTTTT. This sequence encodes CAISADRVPGELFF.

This clonotype showed up just a few times. This chain links TRBV20-1 with TRBJ2-1; 7 nucleotides match TRBD2. Losses at the gene ends were 7 bases for V and 2 bases for J; bases not matched to a gene: 8. The CDR3 is 14 amino acids. In germline, CDR1 is DFQATT, CDR2 SNEGSKA (reference sequence). This CDR3 is CSGTGTTAYNEQFF. CDR3 in DNA: TGCAGTGGGACCGGGACTACCGCCTACAATGAGCAGTTCTTC.

This clonotype was counted only a few times. The chain employs TRBV27 and TRBJ2-7; 7 bases are shared with TRBD1. The CDR3 totals 13 residues. In germline, CDR1 is MNHEY, CDR2 SMNVEV (reference sequence). Losses at the gene ends were 4 bases for V and 7 bases for J; bases not matched to a gene: 7. CDR3 protein: CASSWTQGFEQYF. DNA for the CDR3: TGTGCCAGCAGTTGGACACAGGGGTTTGAGCAGTACTTC.

This chain connects TRBV18 to TRBJ1-6, with D possibly TRBD1 on 5 matching bases. The CDR3 contains 16 residues. The germline CDR1 and CDR2 sequences are KGHSH and LQKENI. The V end was cut by 6 bases, the J end by 6 bases, with 18 bases between. CDR3 sequence reads: CASSRGSRDGNSPLHF. The CDR3 DNA reads TGTGCCAGCTCGCGTGGGAGCAGGGACGGTAATTCACCCCTCCACTTT.

The chain is built from TRBV3-1 and TRBJ2-5; D may be TRBD2 (6 bases). The ends were cut back, 3 bases at V and 3 bases at J, with 14 bases in the middle. CDR1 and CDR2 (germline): LGHDT, YNNKEL (reference sequence). The CDR3 totals 15 residues. In DNA, the CDR3 is TGTGCCAGCAGCCAGGTCTATGAGCGGGAAGAGACCCAGTACTTC. Amino acid sequence: CASSQVYEREETQYF.

This clonotype occurred a few times. The chain joins TRBV2 to TRBJ1-3; tentative D call: TRBD1 (5 bases). The CDR3 totals 15 residues. The germline CDR1 and CDR2 sequences are SNHLY and FYNNEI. V shed 6 bases and J shed 0 bases, with 12 bases lying between them. CDR3 nucleotides: TGTGCCAGCAGAGGGCAGGGACCCTCTGGAAACACCATATATTTT. This codes for CASRGQGPSGNTIYF.

This clonotype was found a few times. The chain has TRBV24-1 and TRBJ2-7, with 11 bases aligning to TRBD1. Losses at the gene ends were 4 bases for V and 0 bases for J; bases not matched to a gene: 4. The CDR3 spans 16 residues. Germline values: CDR1 KGHDR, CDR2 SFDVKD. The CDR3 region is CATSEAGTGGSYEQYF. The CDR3 bases are TGTGCCACCAGTGAGGCCGGGACAGGGGGCTCCTACGAGCAGTACTTC.

This clonotype was observed many times. The chain employs TRBV25-1 and TRBJ1-1, with a possible D match to TRBD1 (5 bases). The CDR3 is 14 residues long. Per germline, CDR1 MGHDK and CDR2 SYGVNS. Trimming pared 1 base from V and 7 bases from J, leaving 13 bases between. CDR3 residues: CASSELGGEGEAFF. CDR3 in DNA: TGTGCCAGCAGTGAATTGGGGGGTGAGGGTGAAGCTTTCTTT.

The chain uses TRBV28 and TRBJ2-7; D is unclear. The length of the CDR3 is 14 residues. CDR1 and CDR2 from the germline V gene are MDHEN and SYDVKM. Trimming removed 6 bases at V and 0 bases at J, with 12 bases between. Here the CDR3 DNA reads TGTGCCAGCAGGGAGCAGACCCGCTCCTACGAGCAGTACTTC. Translated, it gives CASREQTRSYEQYF.

This clonotype was counted a few times. This chain connects TRBV15 to TRBJ1-2, with a weak D call TRBD1 (6 bases). Germline V gene data show CDR1 as LNHNV and CDR2 as YYDKDF (reference sequence). CDR3 length: 15 residues. Trimming removed 2 bases from V and 6 bases from J, with 16 bases in between. The CDR3 region has the DNA TGTGCCACCAGCAGAAGAACAGGGAAGGTTGATGGCTACACCTTC. Residues: CATSRRTGKVDGYTF.

A note on this clonotype: A read error may account for a junction end that differs from germline. The chain recombines TRBV6-2 or TRBV6-3 with TRBJ2-6; 7 bases map to TRBD1. The germline CDR1 and CDR2 sequences are MNHEY and SVGEGT. The CDR3 has 20 amino acids. This CDR3 reads CASSFFILRGPGSGANVLTF. CDR3 nucleotides: TGTGCCAGCAGTTTTTTCATCCTGAGGGGGCCGGGTTCTGGGGCTAACGTCCTGACTTTC.

CDR3 DNA sequence: TGCAGTGTCCGGGGGAACAGGGACGAGCAGTACTTC. The encoded protein is CSVRGNRDEQYF. The V call is TRBV20-1, the J call TRBJ2-7; D may correspond to TRBD1 or TRBD2 (6 bases each). Germline V gene lookup returns CDR1 DFQATT and CDR2 SNEGSKA (reference sequence). The CDR3 is 12 residues long. With 7 bases removed from V and 5 bases from J, the gap between germline ends came to 15 bases.

This clonotype has more than one count but fewer than ten. The V call is TRBV5-6, the J call TRBJ2-3; TRBD2 agrees at 7 bases. This CDR3 is built from 14 residues. The germline CDR1 and CDR2 sequences are SGHDT and YYEEEE. V lost 5 bases to trimming and J lost 6 bases; unmatched junction nucleotides: 9. The CDR3 spells CASRLALVLDTQYF. In nucleotides, the CDR3 is TGTGCCAGCAGACTAGCGCTGGTCTTGGATACGCAGTATTTT.

This clonotype has a handful of counts. This chain uses TRBV20-1 with TRBJ1-2; D remains unclear. V lost 3 bases and J lost 0, with 11 bases in between. This CDR3 has 14 residues. Germline loops: CDR1 DFQATT, CDR2 SNEGSKA (reference sequence). Here the CDR3 DNA reads TGCAGTGCTAGGAGCCAGTCGTCTAACTATGGCTACACCTTC. It specifies CSARSQSSNYGYTF.

The gene calls are TRBV11-2 and TRBJ2-1; TRBD1 matches at 7 bases. Germline loops: CDR1 SGHAT, CDR2 FQNNGV. The ends lost 5 bases at V and 3 bases at J; junction bases unmatched: 4. The CDR3 is 14 residues long. CDR3 loop: CASSLTGYYNEQFF. The CDR3 DNA reads as TGTGCCAGCAGCCTGACAGGGTACTACAATGAGCAGTTCTTC.

V gene TRBV20-1 combines with J gene TRBJ2-7; TRBD2 aligns across 11 bases. CDR3 size: 14 residues. Germline trimming cut 7 bases from V and 2 bases from J; bases unmatched to any gene: 7. Germline lookup yields CDR1 DFQATT and CDR2 SNEGSKA (reference sequence). CDR3 nucleotides: TGCAGTGTTATAGCGGGGGGGCGGACCTACGAGCAGTACTTC. This codes for CSVIAGGRTYEQYF.

The rearrangement joins TRBV19 to TRBJ2-1; D is uncertain. The V and J ends lost 0 bases and 4 bases respectively, with 10 bases between them. CDR3 length equals 15 residues. Germline lookup yields CDR1 LNHDA and CDR2 SQIVND (reference sequence). CDR3 in amino acids: CASSIDWANYNEQFF. The DNA for the CDR3 is TGTGCCAGTAGTATAGATTGGGCCAATTACAATGAGCAGTTCTTC.

The CDR3 DNA sequence: TGTGCCAGCAGACCGGGACTAGCGGTCCGAGAGACCCAGTACTTC. It yields the protein CASRPGLAVRETQYF. The rearrangement links TRBV2 to TRBJ2-5; TRBD2 matches 11 bases. V lost 6 bases, J lost 4 bases, and 7 bases stayed unmatched. CDR3 length: 15 amino acids. The germline V gene encodes CDR1 SNHLY and CDR2 FYNNEI.

This clonotype occurred a few times. J is TRBJ2-3 and V is TRBV12-3 or TRBV12-4, with 9 bases that match TRBD1. The trim removed 5 bases at V and 7 bases at J, leaving 7 bases unmatched. The CDR3 spans 14 residues. The CDR3 spells CASSGGQGWNTQYF. CDR3 sequence (DNA): TGTGCCAGCAGTGGGGGACAGGGTTGGAATACGCAGTATTTT.

This clonotype was seen a handful of times. V gene TRBV12-3 or TRBV12-4 combines with J gene TRBJ2-3; D perhaps matches TRBD2 (6 bases). The germline V and J ends were trimmed by 6 bases and 2 bases, with 9 bases remaining between them. This CDR3 comprises 13 residues. The CDR3 spells CASRIAVTDTQYF. The CDR3 DNA follows: TGTGCCAGCAGAATAGCGGTCACAGATACGCAGTATTTT.

The V and J genes are TRBV18 and TRBJ2-3; TRBD1 might be the D (5 bases). This CDR3 comprises 13 residues. The germline CDR1 and CDR2 sequences are KGHSH and LQKENI. Trimming left V 2 bases short and J 6 bases short, with 9 bases between. The CDR3 DNA sequence: TGTGCCAGCTCACCAGGACAACAGGATACGCAGTATTTT. Translation gives CASSPGQQDTQYF.

The rearrangement links TRBV12-3 or TRBV12-4 to TRBJ2-1; a weak D match, TRBD2 (5 bases). CDR3 length: 15 amino acids. Trimming stripped 8 bases from V and 0 bases from J, with 14 bases between. This CDR3 reads CASSTTGNSYNEQFF. CDR3 DNA sequence: TGTGCCAGCTCTACAACGGGGAACTCCTACAATGAGCAGTTCTTC.

The gene calls are TRBV6-2 or TRBV6-3 and TRBJ2-1, with 9 bases identical to TRBD2. The CDR3 totals 14 residues. After removal of 8 bases from V and 7 bases from J, the junction contained 9 bases not matched to a gene. Germline V lookup: CDR1 MNHEY, CDR2 SVGEGT. For the CDR3, the DNA is TGTGCCAGCTACCCCGGGACTAGCAAAAATGAGCAGTTCTTC. Protein: CASYPGTSKNEQFF.

CDR3 sequence (DNA): TGTGCCAGCAGCTCACAGGGTACCGGGGAGCTGTTTTTT. Its protein product is CASSSQGTGELFF. The chain has TRBV11-3 and TRBJ2-2; possible D gene TRBD1, 6 bases. V was trimmed by 4 bases and J by 5 bases, leaving 8 bases between them. CDR1 SGHNT and CDR2 YENEEA come from the germline V gene. CDR3 length: 13 residues. Combining the CDR3 with reference TRBV11-3 and TRBJ2-2 gives the whole variable domain EAGVVQSPRYKIIEKKQPVAFWCNPISGHNTLYWYLQNLGQGPELLIRYENEEAVDDSQLPKDRFSAERLKGVDSTLKIQPAELGDSAVYLCASSSQGTGELFFGEGSRLTVL.

J is TRBJ1-2 and V is TRBV12-3 or TRBV12-4, with D possibly being TRBD1 (6 bases). The CDR3 is 14 residues long. V dropped 5 bases and J dropped 5 bases, with 15 bases sitting between them. The CDR3 sequence is CASSGWGRPYGYTF. In DNA, the CDR3 is TGTGCCAGCAGTGGGTGGGGGCGGCCTTATGGCTACACCTTC.